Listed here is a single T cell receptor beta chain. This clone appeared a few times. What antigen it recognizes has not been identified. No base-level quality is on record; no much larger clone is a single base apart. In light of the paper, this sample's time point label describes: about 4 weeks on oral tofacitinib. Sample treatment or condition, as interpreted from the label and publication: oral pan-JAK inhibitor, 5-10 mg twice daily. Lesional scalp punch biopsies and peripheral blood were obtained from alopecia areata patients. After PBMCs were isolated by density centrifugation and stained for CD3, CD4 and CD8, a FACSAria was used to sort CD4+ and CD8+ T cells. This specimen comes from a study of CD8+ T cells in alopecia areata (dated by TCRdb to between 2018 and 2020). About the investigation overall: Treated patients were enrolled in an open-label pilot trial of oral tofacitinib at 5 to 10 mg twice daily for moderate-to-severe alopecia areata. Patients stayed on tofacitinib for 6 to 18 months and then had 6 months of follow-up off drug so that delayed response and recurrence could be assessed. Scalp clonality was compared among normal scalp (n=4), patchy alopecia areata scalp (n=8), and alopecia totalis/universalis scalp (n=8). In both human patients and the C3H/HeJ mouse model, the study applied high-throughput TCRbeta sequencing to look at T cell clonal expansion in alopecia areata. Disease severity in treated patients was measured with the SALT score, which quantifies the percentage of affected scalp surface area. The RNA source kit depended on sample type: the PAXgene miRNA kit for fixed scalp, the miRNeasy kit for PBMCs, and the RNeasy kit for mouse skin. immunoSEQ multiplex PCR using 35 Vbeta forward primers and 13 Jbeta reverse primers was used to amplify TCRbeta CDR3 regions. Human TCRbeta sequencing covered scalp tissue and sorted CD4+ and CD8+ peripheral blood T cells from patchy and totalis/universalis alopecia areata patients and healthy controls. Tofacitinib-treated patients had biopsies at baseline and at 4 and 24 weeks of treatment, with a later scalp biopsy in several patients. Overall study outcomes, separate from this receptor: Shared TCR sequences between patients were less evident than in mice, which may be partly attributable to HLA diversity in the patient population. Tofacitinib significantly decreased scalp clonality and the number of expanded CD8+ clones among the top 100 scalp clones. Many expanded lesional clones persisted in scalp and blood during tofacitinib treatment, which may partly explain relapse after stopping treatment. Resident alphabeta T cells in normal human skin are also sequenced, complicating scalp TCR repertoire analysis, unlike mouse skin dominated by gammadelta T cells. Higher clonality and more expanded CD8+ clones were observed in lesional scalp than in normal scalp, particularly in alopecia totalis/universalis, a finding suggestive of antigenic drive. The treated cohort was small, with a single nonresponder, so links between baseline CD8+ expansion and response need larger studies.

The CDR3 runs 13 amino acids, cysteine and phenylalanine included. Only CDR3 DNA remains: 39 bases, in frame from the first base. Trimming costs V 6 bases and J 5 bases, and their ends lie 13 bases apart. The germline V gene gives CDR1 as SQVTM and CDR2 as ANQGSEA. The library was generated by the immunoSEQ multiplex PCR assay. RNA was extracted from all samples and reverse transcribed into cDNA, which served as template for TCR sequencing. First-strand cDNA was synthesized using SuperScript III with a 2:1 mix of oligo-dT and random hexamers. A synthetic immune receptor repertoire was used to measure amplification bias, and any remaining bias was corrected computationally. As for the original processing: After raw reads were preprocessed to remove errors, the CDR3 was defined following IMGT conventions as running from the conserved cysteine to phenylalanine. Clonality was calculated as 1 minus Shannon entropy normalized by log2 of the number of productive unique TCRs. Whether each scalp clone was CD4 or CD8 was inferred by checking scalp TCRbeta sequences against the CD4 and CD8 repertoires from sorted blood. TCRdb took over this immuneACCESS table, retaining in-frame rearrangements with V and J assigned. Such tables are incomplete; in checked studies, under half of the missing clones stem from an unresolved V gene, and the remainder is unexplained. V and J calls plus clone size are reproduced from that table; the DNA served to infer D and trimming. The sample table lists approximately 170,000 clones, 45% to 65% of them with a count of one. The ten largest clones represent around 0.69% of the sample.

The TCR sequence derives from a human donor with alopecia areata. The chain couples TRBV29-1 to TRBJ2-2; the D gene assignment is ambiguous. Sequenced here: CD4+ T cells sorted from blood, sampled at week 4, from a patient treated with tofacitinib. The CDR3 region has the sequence CSVSRSATGELFF. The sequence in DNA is TGCAGCGTGAGTAGGTCCGCTACCGGGGAGCTGTTTTTT.